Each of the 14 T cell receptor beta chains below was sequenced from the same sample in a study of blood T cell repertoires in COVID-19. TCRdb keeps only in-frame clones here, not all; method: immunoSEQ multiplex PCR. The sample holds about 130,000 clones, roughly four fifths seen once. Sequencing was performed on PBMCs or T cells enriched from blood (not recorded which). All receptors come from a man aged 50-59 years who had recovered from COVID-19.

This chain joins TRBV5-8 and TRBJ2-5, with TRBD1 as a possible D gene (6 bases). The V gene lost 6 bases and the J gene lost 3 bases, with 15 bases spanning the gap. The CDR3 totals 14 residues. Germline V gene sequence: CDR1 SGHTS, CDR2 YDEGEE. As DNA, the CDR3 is TGTGCCAGCACCTACAGGGTGGGGGAAGAGACCCAGTACTTC. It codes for CASTYRVGEETQYF.

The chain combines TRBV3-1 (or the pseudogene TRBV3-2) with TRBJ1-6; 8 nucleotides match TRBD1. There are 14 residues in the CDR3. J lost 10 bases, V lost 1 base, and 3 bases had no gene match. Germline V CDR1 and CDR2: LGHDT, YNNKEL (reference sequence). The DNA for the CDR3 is TGTGCCAGCAGCCAAGTATCAGGGGGCTCACCCCTCCACTTT. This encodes CASSQVSGGSPLHF.

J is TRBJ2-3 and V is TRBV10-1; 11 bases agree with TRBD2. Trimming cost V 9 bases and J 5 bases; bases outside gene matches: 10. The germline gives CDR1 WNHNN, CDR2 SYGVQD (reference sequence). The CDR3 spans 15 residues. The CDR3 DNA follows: TGCGCCAGTTCCTTAGCGGGGGGGCCGGGAGATACGCAGTATTTT. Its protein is CASSLAGGPGDTQYF.

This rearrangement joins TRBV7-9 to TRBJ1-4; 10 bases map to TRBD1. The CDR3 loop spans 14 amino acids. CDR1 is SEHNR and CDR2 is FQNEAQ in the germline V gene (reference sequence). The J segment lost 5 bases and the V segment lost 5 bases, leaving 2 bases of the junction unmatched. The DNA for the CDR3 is TGTGCCAGCAGCCAGGGACAGGGGAATGAAAAACTGTTTTTT. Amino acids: CASSQGQGNEKLFF.

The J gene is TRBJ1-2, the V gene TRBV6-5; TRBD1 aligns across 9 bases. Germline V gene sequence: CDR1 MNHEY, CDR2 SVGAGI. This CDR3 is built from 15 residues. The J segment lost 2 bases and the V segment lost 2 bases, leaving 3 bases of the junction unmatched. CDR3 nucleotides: TGTGCCAGCAGTTACCGGGGACAGGGAAACTATGGCTACACCTTC. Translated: CASSYRGQGNYGYTF.

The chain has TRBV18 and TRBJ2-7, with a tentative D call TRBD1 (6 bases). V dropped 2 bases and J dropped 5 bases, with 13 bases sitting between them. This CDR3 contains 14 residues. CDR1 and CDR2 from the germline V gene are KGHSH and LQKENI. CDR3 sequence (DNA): TGTGCCAGCTCACCAGCAGGGGTAAGCCACGAGCAGTACTTC. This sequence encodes CASSPAGVSHEQYF.

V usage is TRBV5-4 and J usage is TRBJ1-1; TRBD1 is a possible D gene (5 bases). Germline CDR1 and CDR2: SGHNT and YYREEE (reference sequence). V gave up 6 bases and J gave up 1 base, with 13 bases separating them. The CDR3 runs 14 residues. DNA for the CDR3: TGTGCCAGCAACTGGGGGGGTCCGAACACTGAAGCTTTCTTT. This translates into CASNWGGPNTEAFF.

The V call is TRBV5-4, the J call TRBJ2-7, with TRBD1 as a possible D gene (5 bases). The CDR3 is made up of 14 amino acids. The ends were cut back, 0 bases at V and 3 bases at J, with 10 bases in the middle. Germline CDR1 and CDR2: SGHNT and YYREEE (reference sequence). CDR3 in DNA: TGTGCCAGCAGCTTGGTGGGGCCGGGCTACGAGCAGTACTTC. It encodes CASSLVGPGYEQYF. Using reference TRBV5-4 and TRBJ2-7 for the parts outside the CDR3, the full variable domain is ETGVTQSPTHLIKTRGQQVTLRCSSQSGHNTVSWYQQALGQGPQFIFQYYREEENGRGNFPPRFSGLQFPNYSSELNVNALELDDSALYLCASSLVGPGYEQYFGPGTRLTVT.

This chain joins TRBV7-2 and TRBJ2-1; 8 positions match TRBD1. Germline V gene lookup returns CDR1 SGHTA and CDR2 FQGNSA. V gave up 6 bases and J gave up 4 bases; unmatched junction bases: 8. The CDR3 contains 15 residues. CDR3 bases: TGTGCCAGCAGTGCGACAGGGGATGGATACAATGAGCAGTTCTTC. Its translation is CASSATGDGYNEQFF.

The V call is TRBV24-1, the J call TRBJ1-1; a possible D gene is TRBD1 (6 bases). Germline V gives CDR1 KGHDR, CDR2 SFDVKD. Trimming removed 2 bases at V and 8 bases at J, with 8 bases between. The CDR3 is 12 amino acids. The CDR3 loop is CATSDSDREAFF. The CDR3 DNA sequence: TGTGCCACCAGTGATTCCGACAGGGAAGCTTTCTTT.

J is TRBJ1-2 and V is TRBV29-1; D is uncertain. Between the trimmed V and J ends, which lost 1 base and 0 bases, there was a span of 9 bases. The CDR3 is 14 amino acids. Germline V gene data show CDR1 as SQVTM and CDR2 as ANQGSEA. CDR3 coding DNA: TGCAGCGTTGAAGGTCGCCGGTCTAACTATGGCTACACCTTC. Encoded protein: CSVEGRRSNYGYTF.

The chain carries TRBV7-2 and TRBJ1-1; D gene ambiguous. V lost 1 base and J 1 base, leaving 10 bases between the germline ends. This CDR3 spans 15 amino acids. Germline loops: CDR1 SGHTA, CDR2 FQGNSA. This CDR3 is CASSLVPQKNTEAFF. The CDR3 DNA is TGTGCCAGCAGCTTAGTACCCCAGAAGAACACTGAAGCTTTCTTT. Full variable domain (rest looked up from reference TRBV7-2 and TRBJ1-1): GAGVSQSPSNKVTEKGKDVELRCDPISGHTALYWYRQSLGQGLEFLIYFQGNSAPDKSGLPSDRFSAERTGGSVSTLTIQRTQQEDSAVYLCASSLVPQKNTEAFFGQGTRLTVV.

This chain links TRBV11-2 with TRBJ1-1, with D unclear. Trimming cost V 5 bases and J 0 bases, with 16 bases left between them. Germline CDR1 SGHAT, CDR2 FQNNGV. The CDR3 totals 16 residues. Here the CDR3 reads CASSPPGKSMNTEAFF. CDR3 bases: TGTGCCAGCAGCCCCCCGGGGAAGAGTATGAACACTGAAGCTTTCTTT.

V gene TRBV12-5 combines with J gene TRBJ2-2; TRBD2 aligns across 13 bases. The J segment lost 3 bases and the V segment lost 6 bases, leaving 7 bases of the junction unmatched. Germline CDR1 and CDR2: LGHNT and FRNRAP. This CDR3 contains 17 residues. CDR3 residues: CASGRTSGGTYTGELFF. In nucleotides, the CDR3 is TGTGCTAGTGGCCGGACTAGCGGGGGAACGTACACCGGGGAGCTGTTTTTT. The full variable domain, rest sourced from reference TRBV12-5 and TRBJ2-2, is DARVTQTPRHKVTEMGQEVTMRCQPILGHNTVFWYRQTMMQGLELLAYFRNRAPLDDSGMPKDRFSAEMPDATLATLKIQPSEPRDSAVYFCASGRTSGGTYTGELFFGEGSRLTVL.